This T cell receptor (beta chain) is drawn from a study of cytomegalovirus exposure and HLA in healthy donors. General observations from the study: It is likely that the observed cluster of highly shared sequence variants was a sequencing artifact.

Primers for the PCR totalled 60 Vbeta and 13 Jbeta. TCRdb's table, derived via immunoSEQ multiplex PCR, lists solely in-frame clones and lacks some. There are over 150,000 clones in the sample; about 80% occur only once, and almost 7% lies in the top ten. The CDR3 is 16 residues long. Germline loops: CDR1 MDHEN, CDR2 SYDVKM. Regarding this clone: Its antigen is undetermined.

This chain joins TRBV28 and TRBJ2-5; 12 bases align to TRBD1. The DNA end favors TRBJ2-7, so the J call may be wrong. This TCR was sampled from a man aged 25-40 years in good health and CMV-seropositive. Material: PBMCs. The DNA of the CDR3 is TGTGCCAGCAGTCGTATACCGGGACAGGGGGCGGGCGAGCAGTACTTC. This sequence encodes CASSRIPGQGAGEQYF.